Below, one TCR beta chain is given with its context. The CDR3 is made up of 13 amino acids. The germline CDR1 and CDR2 sequences are SNHLY and FYNNEI. The V end was cut by 5 bases, the J end by 9 bases, with 14 bases between. PCR involved 60 Vbeta and 13 Jbeta primers. The method was immunoSEQ multiplex PCR; TCRdb's version includes in-frame clones alone and lacks a portion of them. Here the sample spans approximately 90,000 clones, 7.6% being singletons. This sample is part of a study of cytomegalovirus exposure and HLA in healthy donors. This sequence was found in a man aged 45-65 years in good health and CMV-seronegative. The specimen sequenced was PBMCs. The J gene is TRBJ2-1, the V gene TRBV2; tentatively, D is TRBD1 (6 bases). The CDR3 DNA is TGTGCCAGCAGTCAGGACAGTTCAGCTGAGCAGTTCTTC. Translating gives CASSQDSSAEQFF. The variable domain in full, completed from reference TRBV2 and TRBJ2-1, reads EPEVTQTPSHQVTQMGQEVILRCVPISNHLYFYWYRQILGQKVEFLVSFYNNEISEKSEIFDDQFSVERPDGSNFTLKIRSTKLEDSAMYFCASSQDSSAEQFFGPGTRLTVL.